This T cell receptor (beta chain) was found in a study of blood T cell repertoires in COVID-19. For the study at large: Researchers got acute and convalescent COVID-19 samples from the United States, Italy and Spain. PBMCs, B-cell-depleted T cells, or T cells were the source of the cDNA or gDNA that made up the material.

Per the original methods: Estimation of nucleated cell counts was performed using reference gene primer amplification. Assay used: immunoSEQ multiplex PCR; TCRdb lists only in-frame clones, some missing. The D gene and trimming were derived from the DNA, and the V and J assignments and clone size from that table. The sample holds tens of thousands of clones, approximately 85% seen once. There are a few counts of this clone. The CDR3 runs 17 residues. V was shortened by 0 bases and J by 6 bases, with 18 bases between the two germline ends. Germline V lookup: CDR1 LGHDT, CDR2 YNNKEL (reference sequence).

The origin of this receptor is a human donor in a cohort sampled during active COVID-19. Sequencing input: peripheral blood. The rearrangement links TRBV3-1 (or the pseudogene TRBV3-2) to TRBJ1-5; a possible D gene is TRBD1 (5 bases). The CDR3 reads CASSQESGAGYAQPQHF. CDR3 in DNA: TGTGCCAGCAGCCAAGAATCTGGGGCAGGGTACGCTCAGCCCCAGCATTTT.